The present T cell receptor beta chain was sequenced within a study of T cell repertoires in cytomegalovirus infection. Study-level background: Evidence of both CMV infection and a matching HLA type came from public TCR beta signatures.

Each CDR3 protein gets one entry after TCRdb re-called the reads with MiXCR. The sample lists 300,000 or so distinct CDR3 sequences; about a tenth were seen once. V shed 1 base and J shed 5 bases, with 8 bases lying between them. Germline-derived CDR1 and CDR2 are MGHDK and SYGVNS. The CDR3 runs to 14 residues. The study's findings and limits: Dominating the ex vivo response were HLA-C-restricted CMV-specific TCR beta clonotypes. Cumulative public TCR beta family frequency identified CMV carriers with the relevant HLA.

This clonotype was seen many times. The target antigen is unknown. This rearrangement joins TRBV25-1 to TRBJ1-4; the D is unclear. The sequenced sample consisted of PBMCs. This TCR was recovered from a human donor in good health (CMV status not recorded). Some clones in this sample may be carry-over from other donors' samples. This CDR3 reads CASSEWNTNEKLFF. The CDR3 nucleotides are TGTGCCAGCAGTGAATGGAACACAAATGAAAAACTGTTTTTT.